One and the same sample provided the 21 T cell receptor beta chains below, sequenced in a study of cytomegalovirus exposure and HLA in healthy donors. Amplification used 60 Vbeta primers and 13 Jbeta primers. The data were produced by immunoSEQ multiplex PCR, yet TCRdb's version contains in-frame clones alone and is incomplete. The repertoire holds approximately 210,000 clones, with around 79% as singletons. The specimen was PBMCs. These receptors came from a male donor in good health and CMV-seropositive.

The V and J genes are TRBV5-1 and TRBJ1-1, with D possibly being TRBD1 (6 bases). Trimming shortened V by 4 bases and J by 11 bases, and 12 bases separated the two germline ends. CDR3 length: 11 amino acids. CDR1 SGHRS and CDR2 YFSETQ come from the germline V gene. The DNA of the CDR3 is TGCGCCAGCAGCGCGGGGGGCAGCGCTTTCTTT. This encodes CASSAGGSAFF.

The chain's CDR3 is CASGQGGNEQFF. In DNA form, the CDR3 reads TGTGCCTCGGGACAGGGGGGCAATGAGCAGTTCTTC. V gene TRBV6-6 combines with J gene TRBJ2-1, with 11 bases aligning to TRBD1. J was trimmed by 6 bases and V by 11 bases; bases with no gene match: 3. This CDR3 is built from 12 residues. In germline, CDR1 is MNHNY, CDR2 SVGAGI (reference sequence).

CDR3 region: CASSLVRDYGYTF. The CDR3 region has the DNA TGCGCCAGCAGCTTGGTCCGGGACTATGGCTACACCTTC. The V and J genes are TRBV5-1 and TRBJ1-2; no clear D gene. V shed 0 bases and J shed 3 bases, with 6 bases lying between them. This CDR3 has 13 residues. CDR1 and CDR2 from the germline V gene are SGHRS and YFSETQ. The variable domain in full, with the rest retrieved from reference TRBV5-1 and TRBJ1-2, is KAGVTQTPRYLIKTRGQQVTLSCSPISGHRSVSWYQQTPGQGLQFLFEYFSETQRNKGNFPGRFSGRQFSNSRSEMNVSTLELGDSALYLCASSLVRDYGYTFGSGTRLTVV.

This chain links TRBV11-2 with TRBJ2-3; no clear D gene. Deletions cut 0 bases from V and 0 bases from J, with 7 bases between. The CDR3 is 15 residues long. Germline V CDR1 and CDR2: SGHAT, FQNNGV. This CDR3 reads CASSLEAPSTDTQYF. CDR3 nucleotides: TGTGCCAGCAGCTTAGAGGCACCCAGCACAGATACGCAGTATTTT.

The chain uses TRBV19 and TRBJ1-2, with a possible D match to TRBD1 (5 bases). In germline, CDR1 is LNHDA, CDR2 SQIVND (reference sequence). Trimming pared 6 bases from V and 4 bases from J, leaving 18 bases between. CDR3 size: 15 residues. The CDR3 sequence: CASSRGGNVPYGYTF. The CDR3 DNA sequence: TGTGCCAGTAGCCGCGGGGGGAACGTCCCCTATGGCTACACCTTC.

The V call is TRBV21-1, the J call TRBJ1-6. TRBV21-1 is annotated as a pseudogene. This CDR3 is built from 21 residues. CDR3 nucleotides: TGTGCCAGCAGCTACCCTGGCCCTGGGGGAGGGAGTAACGGCTATAATTCACCCCTCCACTTT. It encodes CASSYPGPGGGSNGYNSPLHF.

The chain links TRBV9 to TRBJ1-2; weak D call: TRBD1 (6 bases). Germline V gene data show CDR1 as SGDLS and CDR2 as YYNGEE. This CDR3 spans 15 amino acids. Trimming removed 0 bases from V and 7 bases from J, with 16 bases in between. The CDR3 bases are TGTGCCAGCAGCGTAGGCCAGGGGTTTGCGAGTGGCTACACCTTC. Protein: CASSVGQGFASGYTF.

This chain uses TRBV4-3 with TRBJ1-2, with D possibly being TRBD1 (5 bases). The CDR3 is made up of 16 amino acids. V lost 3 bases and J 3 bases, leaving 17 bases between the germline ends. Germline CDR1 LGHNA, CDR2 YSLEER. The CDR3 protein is CASSQVDSSYYYGYTF. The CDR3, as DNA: TGCGCCAGCAGCCAGGTTGACAGCTCCTATTACTATGGCTACACCTTC.

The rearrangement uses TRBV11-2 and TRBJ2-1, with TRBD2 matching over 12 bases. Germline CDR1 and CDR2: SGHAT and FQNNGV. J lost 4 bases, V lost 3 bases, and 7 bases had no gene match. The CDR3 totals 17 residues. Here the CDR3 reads CASSFDGLAGGYNEQFF. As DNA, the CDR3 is TGTGCCAGCAGCTTTGATGGGCTAGCGGGAGGGTACAATGAGCAGTTCTTC.

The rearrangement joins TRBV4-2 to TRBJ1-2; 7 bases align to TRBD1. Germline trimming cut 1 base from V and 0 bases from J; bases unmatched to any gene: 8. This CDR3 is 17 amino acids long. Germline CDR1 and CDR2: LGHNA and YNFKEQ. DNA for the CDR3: TGTGCCAGCAGCCAAGCCGGGACAGTCGAAGCTAACTATGGCTACACCTTC. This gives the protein CASSQAGTVEANYGYTF.

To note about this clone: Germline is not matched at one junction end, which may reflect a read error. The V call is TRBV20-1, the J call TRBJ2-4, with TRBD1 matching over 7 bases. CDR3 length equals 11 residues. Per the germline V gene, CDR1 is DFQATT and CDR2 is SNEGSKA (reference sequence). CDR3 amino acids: CSARYGDRALF. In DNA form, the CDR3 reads TGCAGTGCTAGATACGGGGACAGAGCTCTCTTC.

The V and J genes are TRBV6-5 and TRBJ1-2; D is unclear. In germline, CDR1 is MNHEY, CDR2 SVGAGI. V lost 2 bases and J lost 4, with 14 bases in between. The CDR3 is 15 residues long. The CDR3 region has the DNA TGTGCCAGCAGTTACATTCCTCCCGGTAGCTATGGCTACACCTTC. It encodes CASSYIPPGSYGYTF.

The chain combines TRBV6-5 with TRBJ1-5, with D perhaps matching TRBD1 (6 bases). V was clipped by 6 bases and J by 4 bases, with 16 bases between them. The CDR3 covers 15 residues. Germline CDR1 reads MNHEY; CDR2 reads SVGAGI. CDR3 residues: CASSQGGTRNQPQHF. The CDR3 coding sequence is TGTGCCAGCAGCCAAGGGGGAACAAGAAATCAGCCCCAGCATTTT.

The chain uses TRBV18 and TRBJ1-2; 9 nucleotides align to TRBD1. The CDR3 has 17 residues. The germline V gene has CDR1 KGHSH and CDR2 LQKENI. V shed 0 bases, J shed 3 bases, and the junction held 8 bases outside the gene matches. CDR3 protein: CASSPPGQGTLDYGYTF. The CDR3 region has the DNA TGTGCCAGCTCACCACCGGGACAGGGTACCCTCGACTATGGCTACACCTTC.

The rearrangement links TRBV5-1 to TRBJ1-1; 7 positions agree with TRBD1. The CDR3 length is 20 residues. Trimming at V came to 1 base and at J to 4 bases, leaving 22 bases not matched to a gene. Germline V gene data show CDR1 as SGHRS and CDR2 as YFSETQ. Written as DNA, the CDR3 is TGCGCCAGCAGCTTGTCTGTCCGCACAGAGAACAGGGGCCCGGGCACTGAAGCTTTCTTT. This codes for CASSLSVRTENRGPGTEAFF.

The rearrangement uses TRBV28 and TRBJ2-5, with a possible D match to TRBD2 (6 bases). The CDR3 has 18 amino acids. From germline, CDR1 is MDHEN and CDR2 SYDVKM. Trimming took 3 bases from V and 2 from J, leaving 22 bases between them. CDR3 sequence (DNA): TGTGCCAGCAGTTTTAATGGATGGGGAGGAAGCGTGCAAGAGACCCAGTACTTC. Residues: CASSFNGWGGSVQETQYF. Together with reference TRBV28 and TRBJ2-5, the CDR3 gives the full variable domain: DVKVTQSSRYLVKRTGEKVFLECVQDMDHENMFWYRQDPGLGLRLIYFSYDVKMKEKGDIPEGYSVSREKKERFSLILESASTNQTSMYLCASSFNGWGGSVQETQYFGPGTRLLVL.

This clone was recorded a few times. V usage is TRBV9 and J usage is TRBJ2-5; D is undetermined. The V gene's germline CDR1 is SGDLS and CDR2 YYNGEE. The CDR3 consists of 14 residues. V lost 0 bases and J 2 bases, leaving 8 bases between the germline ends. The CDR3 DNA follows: TGTGCCAGCAGCGTAGACAACCGTCAAGAGACCCAGTACTTC. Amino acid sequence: CASSVDNRQETQYF.

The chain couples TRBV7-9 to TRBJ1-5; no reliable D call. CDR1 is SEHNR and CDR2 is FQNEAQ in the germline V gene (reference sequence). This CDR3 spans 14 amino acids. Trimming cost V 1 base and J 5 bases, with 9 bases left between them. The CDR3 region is CASSLGPQDQPQHF. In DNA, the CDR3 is TGTGCCAGCAGCTTAGGGCCCCAGGATCAGCCCCAGCATTTT.

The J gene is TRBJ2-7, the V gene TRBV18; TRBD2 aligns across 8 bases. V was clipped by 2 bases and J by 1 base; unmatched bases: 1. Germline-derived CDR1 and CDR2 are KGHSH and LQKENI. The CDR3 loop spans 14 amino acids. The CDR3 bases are TGTGCCAGCTCACCAACTAGCGGTTCCTACGAGCAGTACTTC. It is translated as CASSPTSGSYEQYF.

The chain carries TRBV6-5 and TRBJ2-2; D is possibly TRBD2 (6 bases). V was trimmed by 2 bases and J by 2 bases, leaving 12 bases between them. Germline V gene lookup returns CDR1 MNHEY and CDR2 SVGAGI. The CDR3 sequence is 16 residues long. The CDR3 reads CASSYRDFPNTGELFF. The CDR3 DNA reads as TGTGCCAGCAGTTACCGGGACTTCCCAAACACCGGGGAGCTGTTTTTT.

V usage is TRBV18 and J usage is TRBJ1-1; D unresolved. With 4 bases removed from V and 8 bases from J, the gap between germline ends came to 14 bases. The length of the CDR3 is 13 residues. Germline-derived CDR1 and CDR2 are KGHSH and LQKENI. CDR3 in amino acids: CASSLSAGSEAFF. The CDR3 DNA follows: TGTGCCAGCTCACTATCGGCGGGTTCCGAAGCTTTCTTT.